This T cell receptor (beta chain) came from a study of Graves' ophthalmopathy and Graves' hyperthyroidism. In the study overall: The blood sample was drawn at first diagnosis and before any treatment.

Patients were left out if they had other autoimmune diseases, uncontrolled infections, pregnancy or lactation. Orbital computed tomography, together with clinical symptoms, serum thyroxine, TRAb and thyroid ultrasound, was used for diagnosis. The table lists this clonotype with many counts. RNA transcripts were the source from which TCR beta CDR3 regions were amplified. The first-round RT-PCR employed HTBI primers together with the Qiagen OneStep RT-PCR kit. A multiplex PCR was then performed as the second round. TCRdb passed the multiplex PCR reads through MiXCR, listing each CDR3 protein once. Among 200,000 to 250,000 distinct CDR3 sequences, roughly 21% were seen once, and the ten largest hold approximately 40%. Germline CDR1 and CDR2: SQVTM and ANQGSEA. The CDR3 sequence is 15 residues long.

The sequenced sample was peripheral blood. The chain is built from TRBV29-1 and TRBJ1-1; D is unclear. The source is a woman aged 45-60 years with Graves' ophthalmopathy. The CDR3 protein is CSGEVFEGMNTEAFF. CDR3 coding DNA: TGCAGTGGGGAGGTTTTCGAGGGAATGAACACTGAAGCTTTCTTT.